This T cell receptor beta chain was obtained from a study of blood T cell repertoires in COVID-19. Across the whole study: PBMCs, B-cell-depleted T cells, or T cells were the source of the cDNA or gDNA that made up the material.

Method: immunoSEQ multiplex PCR; TCRdb's copy keeps in-frame clones and lacks some. Altogether about 260,000 clones are present, around 84% being singletons, with the ten largest covering over 4%. Concerning this clone: The junction does not match germline at one end; this may be a read error.

CDR1 and CDR2 (germline): SGHRS, YFSETQ. The CDR3 length is 14 residues. The clonotype originates from a man aged 25-45 years with acute COVID-19. The chain joins TRBV5-1 to TRBJ1-2, with TRBD1 identical over 7 bases. Source material: PBMCs or T cells enriched from blood (not recorded which). CDR3 sequence reads: CASSSWDSNYGYTF. DNA of the CDR3: TGTGCCAGCAGCTCCTGGGACAGTAACTATGGCTACACCTTC. Using reference TRBV5-1 and TRBJ1-2 for the parts outside the CDR3, the full variable domain is KAGVTQTPRYLIKTRGQQVTLSCSPISGHRSVSWYQQTPGQGLQFLFEYFSETQRNKGNFPGRFSGRQFSNSRSEMNVSTLELGDSALYLCASSSWDSNYGYTFGSGTRLTVV.